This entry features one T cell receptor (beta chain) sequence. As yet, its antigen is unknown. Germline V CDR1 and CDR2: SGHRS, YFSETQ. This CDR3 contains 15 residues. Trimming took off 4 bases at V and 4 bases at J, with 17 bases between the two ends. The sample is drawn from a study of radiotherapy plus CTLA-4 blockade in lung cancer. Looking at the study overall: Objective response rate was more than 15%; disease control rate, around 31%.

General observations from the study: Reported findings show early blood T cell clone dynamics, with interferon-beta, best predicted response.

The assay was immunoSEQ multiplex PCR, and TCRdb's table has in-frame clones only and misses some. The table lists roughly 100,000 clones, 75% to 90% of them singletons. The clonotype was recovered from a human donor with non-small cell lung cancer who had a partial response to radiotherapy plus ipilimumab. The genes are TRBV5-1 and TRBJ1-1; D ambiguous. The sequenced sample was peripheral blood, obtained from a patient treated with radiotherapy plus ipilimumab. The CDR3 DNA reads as TGCGCCAGCAGCCCCTCAGGAGGGCAGGCCACTGAAGCTTTCTTT. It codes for CASSPSGGQATEAFF.